This TCR beta chain derives from a study of T cell repertoires in cytomegalovirus infection (dated 2019 in TCRdb). About the study as a whole: Donor HLA type was relevant to the analysis, as public TCR beta signatures indicated carriage of CMV infection together with the matching HLA type. Study-level results and caveats: The ex vivo response was dominated by HLA-C-restricted CMV-specific TCR beta clonotypes, which also provided the single most frequent clonotype in two of eight donors. Carriers of CMV infection plus the relevant HLA type were discriminated by the cumulative frequency of public TCR beta family members in the study cohort and in an independent approximately 350-donor cohort.

Sequencing took place on an Illumina HiSeq 1500. The public reads were reprocessed in TCRdb via fastp at Q25 and MiXCR, keeping in-frame beta chains. Every CDR3 protein is listed once, alongside the most common genes and DNA of its rows. The sample table lists around 350,000 distinct CDR3 sequences, around 18% of them with a count of one. The ten top clones hold 8.7% of the sample. From the cysteine through the phenylalanine, the CDR3 covers 16 amino acids. Solely the CDR3 DNA is kept, with 48 bases framed from the first base. From V the trimming removes 2 bases and from J it removes 3 bases, while the gene matches leave 5 bases of the junction unaccounted for. From a lookup of the germline V gene, CDR1 and CDR2 are SGHTA and FQGNSA. In its sample, this clonotype was seen a few times. The target of this receptor is not known. Base qualities were left out, and no much larger clone turns up one base away.

The V and J genes are TRBV7-2 and TRBJ2-3; 10 bases in the junction line up with TRBD2. Sequenced material: PBMCs. This clonotype was obtained from a human donor in good health (CMV status not recorded). Some clones in this sample may be carry-over from other donors' samples. The nucleotide sequence is TGTGCCAGCAGCTTACTAAGCGGGGGGGTGACAGATACGCAGTATTTT. Its product reads: CASSLLSGGVTDTQYF.